This T cell receptor beta chain was captured by sequencing in a study of cytotoxic CD8 clonotypes in ibrutinib-treated CLL. Points from the study as a whole: Whereas clonality rose at ibrutinib response, it declined toward baseline at progression.

The CDR3 is 15 amino acids. CDR1 and CDR2 from the germline V gene are LNHDA and SQIVND (reference sequence). Germline trimming cut 3 bases from V and 10 bases from J; bases unmatched to any gene: 7. Note on this clone: Its specificity is not known.

TCRdb keeps only in-frame clones here, not all; method: immunoSEQ multiplex PCR. The data show 80,000 to 95,000 clones, about four fifths seen once. The chain uses TRBV19 and TRBJ2-1; TRBD2 agrees at 12 bases. Sequenced material: PBMCs, taken after 12 months of ibrutinib treatment. The sequence was collected from a human donor with chronic lymphocytic leukemia. CDR3 nucleotides: TGTGCCAGTAGTATCATGGGGACTAGCGGGCGGGAGCAGTTCTTC. Protein: CASSIMGTSGREQFF.